This TCR beta chain was observed in a study of blood T cell repertoires in COVID-19. Assay: immunoSEQ multiplex PCR; the TCRdb copy retains only in-frame clones and omits some. The sample shows some 370,000 clones, 90% of them seen only once. The germline V and J ends were trimmed by 7 bases and 3 bases, with 13 bases remaining between them. The CDR3 spans 14 residues. Germline assignment: CDR1 MNHNY and CDR2 SVGAGI (reference sequence). This TCR was recovered from a man younger than 30 with active or convalescent COVID-19. Sequencing used peripheral blood. This chain joins TRBV6-6 and TRBJ1-5; D unclear. The CDR3 sequence: CASTWGGNNQPQHF. CDR3 coding DNA: TGTGCCAGCACCTGGGGAGGGAACAATCAGCCCCAGCATTTT.